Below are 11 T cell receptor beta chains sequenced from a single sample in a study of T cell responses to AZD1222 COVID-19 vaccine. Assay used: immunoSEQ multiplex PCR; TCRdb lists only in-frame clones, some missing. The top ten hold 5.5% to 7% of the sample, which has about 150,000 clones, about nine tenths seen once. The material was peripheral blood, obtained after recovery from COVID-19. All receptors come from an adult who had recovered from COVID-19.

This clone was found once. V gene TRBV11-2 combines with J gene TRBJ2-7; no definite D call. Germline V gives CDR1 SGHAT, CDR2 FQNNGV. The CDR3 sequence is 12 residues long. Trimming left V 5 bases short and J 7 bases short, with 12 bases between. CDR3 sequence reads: CASSHPLGEQYF. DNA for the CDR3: TGTGCCAGCAGCCACCCGCTGGGGGAGCAGTACTTC.

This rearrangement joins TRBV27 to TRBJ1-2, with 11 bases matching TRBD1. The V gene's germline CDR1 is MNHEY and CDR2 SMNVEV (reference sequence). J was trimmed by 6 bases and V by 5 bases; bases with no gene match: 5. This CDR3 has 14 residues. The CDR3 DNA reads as TGTGCCAGCAGTCCGGACAGGGGGCCGGATGGCTACACCTTC. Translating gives CASSPDRGPDGYTF.

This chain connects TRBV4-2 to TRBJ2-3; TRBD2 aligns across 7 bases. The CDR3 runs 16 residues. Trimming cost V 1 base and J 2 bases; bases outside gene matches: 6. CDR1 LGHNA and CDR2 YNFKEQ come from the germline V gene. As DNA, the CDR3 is TGTGCCAGCAGCCAAGTAGGGCGGGGGTACACAGATACGCAGTATTTT. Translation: CASSQVGRGYTDTQYF.

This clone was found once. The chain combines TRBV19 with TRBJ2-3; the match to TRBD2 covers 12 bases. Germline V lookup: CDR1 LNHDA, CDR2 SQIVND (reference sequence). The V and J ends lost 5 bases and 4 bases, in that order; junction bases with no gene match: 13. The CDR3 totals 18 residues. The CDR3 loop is CASSVRRLAGGYADTQYF. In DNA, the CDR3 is TGTGCCAGTAGTGTCAGAAGGCTAGCGGGAGGGTACGCAGATACGCAGTATTTT.

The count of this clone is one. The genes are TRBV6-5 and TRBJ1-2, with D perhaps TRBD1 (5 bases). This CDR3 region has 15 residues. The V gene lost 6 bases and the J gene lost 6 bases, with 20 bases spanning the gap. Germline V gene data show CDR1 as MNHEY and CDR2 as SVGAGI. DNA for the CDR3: TGTGCCAGCAGCCGCGTCGGGACGGTCCCTCATGGCTACACCTTC. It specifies CASSRVGTVPHGYTF.

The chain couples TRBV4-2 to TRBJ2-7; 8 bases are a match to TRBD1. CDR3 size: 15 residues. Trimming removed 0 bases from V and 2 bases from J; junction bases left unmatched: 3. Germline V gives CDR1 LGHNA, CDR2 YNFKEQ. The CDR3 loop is CASSQDRGLTYEQYF. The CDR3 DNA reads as TGTGCCAGCAGCCAAGACAGGGGGCTAACCTACGAGCAGTACTTC.

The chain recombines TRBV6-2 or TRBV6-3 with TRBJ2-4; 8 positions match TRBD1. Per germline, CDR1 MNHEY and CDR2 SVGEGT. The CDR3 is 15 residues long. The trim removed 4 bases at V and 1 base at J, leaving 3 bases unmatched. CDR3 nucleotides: TGTGCCAGCAGTTCTGACAGGGGTGCCAAAAACATTCAGTACTTC. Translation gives CASSSDRGAKNIQYF.

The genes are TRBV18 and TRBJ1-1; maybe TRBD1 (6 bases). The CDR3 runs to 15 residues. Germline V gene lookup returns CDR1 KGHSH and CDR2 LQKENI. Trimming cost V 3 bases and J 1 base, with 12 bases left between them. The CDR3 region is CASSPLGDTNTEAFF. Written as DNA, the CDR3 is TGTGCCAGCTCACCCTTGGGGGACACGAACACTGAAGCTTTCTTT.

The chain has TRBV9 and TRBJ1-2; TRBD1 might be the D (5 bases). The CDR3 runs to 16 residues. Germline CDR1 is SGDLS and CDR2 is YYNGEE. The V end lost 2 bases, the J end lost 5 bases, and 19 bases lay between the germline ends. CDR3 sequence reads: CASSVSRDPTLYGYTF. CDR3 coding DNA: TGTGCCAGCAGCGTGAGTAGGGACCCGACCCTATATGGCTACACCTTC.

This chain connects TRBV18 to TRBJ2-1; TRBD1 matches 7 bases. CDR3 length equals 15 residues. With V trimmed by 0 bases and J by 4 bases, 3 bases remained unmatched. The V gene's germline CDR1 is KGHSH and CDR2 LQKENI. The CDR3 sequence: CASSPPDRLYNEQFF. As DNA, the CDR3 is TGTGCCAGCTCACCACCGGACAGGCTTTACAATGAGCAGTTCTTC.

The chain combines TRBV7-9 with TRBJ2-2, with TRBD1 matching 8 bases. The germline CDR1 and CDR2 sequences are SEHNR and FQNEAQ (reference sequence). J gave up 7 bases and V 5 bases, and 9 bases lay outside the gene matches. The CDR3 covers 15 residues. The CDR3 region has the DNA TGTGCCAGCAGCGACGCCAGGGGGCGCATCGGGGAGCTGTTTTTT. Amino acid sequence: CASSDARGRIGELFF.